This T cell receptor beta chain was sequenced in a study of regulatory T cells in long-lasting Graves disease (dated by TCRdb to the early 2020s). In terms of the full investigation: Persistent Graves' disease was defined as persistently positive TSH receptor autoantibodies together with antithyroid drug treatment for over 5 years. Persistent Graves' disease patients were compared with newly diagnosed Graves' disease patients by peripheral blood TCR sequencing and RNA sequencing. The study took place in China and was registered as a clinical trial. TCR sequencing covered 13 persistent and some 20 newly diagnosed Graves' disease patients, 33 samples in total. Antithyroid drugs had been taken for 10 to 13 years on average by persistent Graves' disease patients in the clinical cohort.

Comment on this clonotype: Its antigen remains unidentified. No clone much larger than this one lies a single base away; base qualities are absent.

The library was generated by multiplex PCR. This sample was sequenced with an Illumina HiSeq 4000. iRepertoire HTBI primers and Arm-PCR amplification of CDR3 regions were used to construct TCR beta libraries. Before sequencing, the PCR products underwent gel purification. From the authors' description of their analysis: A total of 62 TRBV and 14 TRBJ segments were identified across samples and were used for gene usage analysis of CDR3 amino acid clonotypes. Filtered high-quality paired reads were merged into contigs using COPE and FqMerger. BLAST was used to align contigs to the IMGT TRBV, TRBD and TRBJ reference genes, and CDR3 was defined following IMGT. Any clonotype with a frequency above 0.1% was counted as a highly expanded clone. Shannon entropy served as the measure of repertoire diversity, while the Gini coefficient captured V-J evenness. Clonotypes shared by more than one individual were considered public. TCRdb took the public reads, trimmed them with fastp at Q25, ran MiXCR for clone calling and kept in-frame beta chains. Identical CDR3 proteins give one entry, which carries the most common genes and DNA. The V and J calls and clone size are TCRdb's, not the authors'. The sample profile shows 400,000 to 500,000 distinct CDR3 sequences; about 20% of them were found once. Together, the top ten hold around 12% of the sample.

Summary of the overall study and its limitations: Persistent disease showed preferential use of TRBV28, TRBJ1-2 and TRBJ2-5, whereas newly diagnosed disease favored TRBV20-1 and TRBJ2-1. A larger number of public clonotypes was shared among persistent patients (about 2,700) than among newly diagnosed patients (around 870). Persistent Graves' disease patients showed lower TCR Shannon entropy and fewer highly expanded clones than newly diagnosed patients, suggesting clonal expansion. Sequencing and analysis were limited to the TCR beta chain. The authors noted that the small sample size was a limitation that may lower accuracy. The study examined only peripheral blood because the primary lesion, thyroid tissue, could not be accessed.

Interpreted using the paper, the time point label stands for: persistent/refractory GD, antithyroid drugs over 5 years with positive TRAb. RNA was extracted from PBMCs in TRIzol for both TCR sequencing and RNA sequencing. The diagnosis of Graves' disease followed American Thyroid Association guidelines. Patients were recruited from an endocrinology department in Xi'an, China. Each patient gave 9 to 10 milliliters of peripheral blood, collected in an EDTA anticoagulant tube. PBMCs were isolated by Ficoll Paque Plus density gradient separation without further T cell sorting. An Agilent 2100 Bioanalyzer and agarose gel were used to check RNA quality, while a NanoDrop 2000 measured RNA concentration. Looking up the germline V gene yields CDR1 MNHEY and CDR2 SVGEGT. Inclusive of the bounding cysteine and phenylalanine, the CDR3 is 17 residues long. Only the CDR3 part of the read is kept: 51 bases, read in frame from the first base. V and J are truncated by 0 bases and 10 bases respectively, leaving an intervening sequence of 19 bases.

The sample was peripheral blood mononuclear cells (PBMCs), taken when the disease was refractory, from a patient treated with antithyroid drugs. The sequence links TRBV6-2 or TRBV6-3 to TRBJ1-6, with the D gene call left open. This sequence originates from a female donor with Graves disease. The encoded CDR3 is CASSYSLGWRAGSPLHF. The DNA reads as follows: TGTGCCAGCAGTTACTCGTTGGGGTGGAGGGCAGGCTCACCCCTCCACTTT.